This T cell receptor (beta chain) was profiled in a study of OX40 agonist ivuxolimab in advanced cancers. Study as a whole: Anti-PD-1, anti-PD-L1 or anti-CTLA-4 therapy given earlier was allowed, and around 40% had some.

Concerning this clone: Its target is unknown.

V lost 0 bases and J lost 3, with 11 bases in between. The CDR3 consists of 15 residues. CDR1 is MNHEY and CDR2 is SVGAGI in the germline V gene. Broader study findings: Not determined was the antigen specificity of the expanded peripheral T cells. Several nonresponders also turned out to have low normalized T-cell clonal expansion.

Libraries were prepared by immunoSEQ multiplex PCR; TCRdb keeps only in-frame clonotypes and omits some of them. Altogether about 26,000 clones are present, roughly 90% being singletons, with the ten largest covering just under 20%. The sequenced sample was CD4+ or CD8+ T cells sorted from blood, obtained in a trial of the OX40 agonist ivuxolimab. The origin of this receptor is an adult with an advanced solid tumor such as melanoma, head and neck, liver or kidney cancer. J is TRBJ1-2 and V is TRBV6-5; D is unresolved. CDR3 sequence: CASSYSPATDYGYTF. The CDR3 bases are TGTGCCAGCAGTTACTCTCCGGCAACCGACTATGGCTACACCTTC.